This T cell receptor beta chain was observed in a study of cytomegalovirus exposure and HLA in healthy donors. Findings and limits, study-wide: The authors assumed roughly uniform sequencing depth across donors for presence/absence analyses.

This CDR3 region has 16 residues. V was cut by 0 bases and J by 4 bases, with 15 bases left in between. Germline-derived CDR1 and CDR2 are MNHEY and SVGAGI. With respect to this clone: Its target is unknown.

Use of 60 Vbeta and 13 Jbeta primers characterized the PCR. TCRdb's copy holds only in-frame clones and misses some; the assay was immunoSEQ multiplex PCR. The ten top clones account for 0.83%, within a sample of approximately 79,000 clones. The sample comprised PBMCs. The receptor's source is a boy aged 10-17 years in good health and CMV-seronegative. The J gene is TRBJ1-1, the V gene TRBV6-5; D remains unclear. In nucleotides, the CDR3 is TGTGCCAGCAGTTACTCGGTACCAGAAGGGAGCACTGAAGCTTTCTTT. The encoded protein is CASSYSVPEGSTEAFF.